The clone carrying this T cell receptor beta chain was counted a few times. Its antigen remains unknown. The PCR made use of 60 Vbeta and 13 Jbeta primers. Here immunoSEQ multiplex PCR was the method, and the copy in TCRdb shows in-frame clones only, minus some. This table has under 150,000 clones, just over 70% appearing once. The CDR3 is made up of 13 amino acids. Germline V gene data show CDR1 as MNHEY and CDR2 as SVGAGI. Trimming pared 11 bases from V and 4 bases from J, leaving 15 bases between. These data come from a study of cytomegalovirus exposure and HLA in healthy donors. Study results and limitations: A later analysis reportedly found fewer N-insertions in an Asian-associated ancestry cluster than the roughly 700-donor mean. Evidence from a later analysis indicated that most CMV-associated TCR beta chains looked HLA-restricted.

The V call is TRBV6-5, the J call TRBJ1-3; weak D call: TRBD1 (6 bases). The sequenced sample consisted of PBMCs. This clonotype was sampled from an older woman in good health and CMV-seropositive. The CDR3 sequence is CAAMGARGNTIYF. In nucleotides, the CDR3 is TGTGCCGCCATGGGGGCGCGGGGAAACACCATATATTTT.